Listed here are 4 T cell receptor beta chains from one sample, sequenced in a study of Ad26.COV2.S vaccination and SARS-CoV-2 variants. Regarding treatment: roughly 19 received Ad26.COV2.S at low or high dose, single or two shots; 5 received placebo; per-sample allocation not given. Collection of samples fell on day 63 after the first vaccine or placebo injection. Method: immunoSEQ multiplex PCR; TCRdb's copy keeps in-frame clones and lacks some. The sample consists of 430,000 or so clones, 75% to 95% of them appearing once. The starting material was peripheral blood, obtained in a trial of Ad26.COV2.S vaccine versus placebo. Receptors originate from a person between 18 and 65 years old who received the Ad26.COV2.S COVID-19 vaccine or a placebo.

The gene calls are TRBV30 and TRBJ2-4; perhaps TRBD2 as D (5 bases). The CDR3 is 13 residues long. V lost 7 bases and J lost 0, with 10 bases in between. The germline gives CDR1 GTSNPN, CDR2 SVGIG (reference sequence). CDR3 DNA: TGTGCCTATCGGGGATTAGCCAAAAACATTCAGTACTTC. Translating gives CAYRGLAKNIQYF.

The chain couples TRBV13 to TRBJ2-1; either TRBD1 or TRBD2 may supply D (5 bases each). Between the trimmed V and J ends, which lost 5 bases and 5 bases, there was a span of 13 bases. Looked up from germline, CDR1 is PRHDT and CDR2 is FYEKMQ (reference sequence). The CDR3 spans 14 residues. Written as DNA, the CDR3 is TGTGCCAGCAGCCCTAGGACGGGGCACAATGAGCAGTTCTTC. Its protein product is CASSPRTGHNEQFF. Full variable domain (remainder filled in from reference TRBV13 and TRBJ2-1): AAGVIQSPRHLIKEKRETATLKCYPIPRHDTVYWYQQGPGQDPQFLISFYEKMQSDKGSIPDRFSAQQFSDYHSELNMSSLELGDSALYFCASSPRTGHNEQFFGPGTRLTVL.

The chain uses TRBV10-2 and TRBJ1-5, with TRBD1 as a possible D gene (5 bases). The CDR3 contains 15 residues. V lost 2 bases, J lost 7 bases, and 15 bases lay in between. Germline V CDR1 and CDR2: WSHSY, SAAADI. The DNA of the CDR3 is TGCGCCAGCAGTGAGAGGGGCAGTGCGAAACAGCCCCAGCATTTT. Protein product: CASSERGSAKQPQHF.

CDR3 amino acids: CASSFSQGVYYEQYF. The CDR3 bases are TGTGCCAGCAGTTTTTCACAGGGGGTATACTACGAGCAGTACTTC. The chain is built from TRBV6-2 or TRBV6-3 and TRBJ2-7; TRBD1 agrees at 8 bases. Trimming cost V 4 bases and J 3 bases; bases outside gene matches: 8. Germline assignment: CDR1 MNHEY and CDR2 SVGEGT. This CDR3 comprises 15 residues.